A selection of T cell receptor beta chains follows, all from one sample in a study of identifying expanded T cells in peripheral blood. Data came from immunoSEQ multiplex PCR; TCRdb stores just in-frame clones and leaves some out. The repertoire holds about 90,000 clones, with 70% to 90% as singletons. Sequencing was carried out using blood. All receptors derive from a person aged 18 to 75 in good health. The CDR3 runs from the conserved cysteine through the conserved F or W. The D gene is left open where the match is weak. Clone size is shown for a subset of rows, as once, few, many or a class of expanded clone.

.	TRBV10-3	TRBJ2-7	few	CAISEFEGASYEQYF	TGTGCCATCAGTGAGTTTGAAGGGGCCTCCTACGAGCAGTACTTC
.	TRBV6-4	TRBJ2-1	.	CASRSKHEQFF	TGTGCCAGCAGATCGAAACACGAGCAGTTCTTC
TRBD1	TRBV2	TRBJ2-3	once	CATPWGRGQGPSTDTQYF	TGTGCCACACCTTGGGGCAGGGGACAGGGGCCGTCCACAGATACGCAGTATTTT
.	TRBV19	TRBJ1-6	.	CASSLNTRRGSPLHF	TGTGCCAGTAGTCTGAACACCCGCCGGGGATCACCCCTCCACTTT
.	TRBV12-5	TRBJ1-6	few	CASGSPSGQYNSPLHF	TGTGCTAGTGGTTCCCCCTCCGGGCAGTATAATTCACCCCTCCACTTT
.	TRBV2	TRBJ1-5	.	CASLVSKGQPQHF	TGTGCCAGCTTAGTCTCCAAGGGTCAGCCCCAGCATTTT
.	TRBV5-1	TRBJ1-1	.	CASSAGLTEAFF	TGCGCCAGCAGCGCGGGACTAACTGAAGCTTTCTTT
TRBD2	TRBV19	TRBJ2-5	.	CASSMGASGVETQYF	TGTGCCAGTAGTATGGGGGCTAGCGGGGTAGAGACCCAGTACTTC
TRBD1	TRBV5-5	TRBJ2-7	.	CASSLTGDRPYEQYF	TGTGCCAGCAGCTTGACAGGGGACCGCCCCTACGAGCAGTACTTC
.	TRBV5-4	TRBJ2-5	.	CASSSGQWQETQYF	TGTGCCAGCAGCTCCGGCCAGTGGCAAGAGACCCAGTACTTC
.	TRBV9	TRBJ1-6	.	CASSVDDSNNSPLHF	TGTGCCAGCAGCGTAGACGACAGTAATAATTCACCCCTCCACTTT
.	TRBV6-6	TRBJ1-2	.	CASGRPAYGYTF	TGTGCCAGCGGCCGGCCCGCATATGGCTACACCTTC
.	TRBV9	TRBJ2-3	.	CASSVAPESTDTQYF	TGTGCCAGCAGCGTAGCTCCAGAGAGCACAGATACGCAGTATTTT
TRBD1	TRBV6-5	TRBJ2-3	.	CASSYGTGTDTQYF	TGTGCCAGCAGTTACGGGACAGGGACAGATACGCAGTATTTT
.	TRBV6-5	TRBJ1-2	.	CASSYSKGNGYTF	TGTGCCAGCAGTTACTCGAAAGGGAATGGCTACACCTTC
TRBD1	TRBV11-3	TRBJ2-7	.	CASSPPRTGGYEQYF	TGTGCCAGCAGCCCCCCCAGGACAGGGGGCTACGAGCAGTACTTC
TRBD1	TRBV18	TRBJ2-1	.	CASSPGTGTGEQFF	TGTGCCAGCTCACCAGGGACAGGGACAGGTGAGCAGTTCTTC
.	TRBV11-2	TRBJ2-7	.	CASSLNRDFYEQYF	TGTGCCAGCAGCTTAAACAGGGATTTCTACGAGCAGTACTTC
.	TRBV6-5	TRBJ2-5	.	CASSYSGLQETQYF	TGTGCCAGCAGTTATTCAGGGTTACAAGAGACCCAGTACTTC
TRBD1	TRBV7-2	TRBJ1-3	.	CASSFGQGAKGNTIYF	TGTGCCAGCAGCTTCGGACAGGGGGCTAAGGGAAACACCATATATTTT
.	TRBV2	TRBJ1-3	once	CASSVRTSGNTIYF	TGTGCCAGCAGTGTTAGGACCTCTGGAAACACCATATATTTT
TRBD2	TRBV4-1	TRBJ2-5	.	CAGSLWGGEETQYF	TGCGCCGGCAGCCTATGGGGAGGGGAAGAGACCCAGTACTTC
.	TRBV5-4	TRBJ2-7	.	CASSLGGTPLDEQYF	TGTGCCAGCAGCTTGGGGGGGACCCCCCTCGACGAGCAGTACTTC
.	TRBV30	TRBJ1-4	.	CAWSFGINEKLFF	TGTGCCTGGAGTTTTGGCATTAATGAAAAACTGTTTTTT
.	TRBV6-6	TRBJ1-1	.	CASSFIFQVNTEAFF	TGTGCCAGCAGTTTCATCTTTCAGGTGAACACTGAAGCTTTCTTT
.	TRBV6-5	TRBJ1-1	.	CASSYIQANTEAFF	TGTGCCAGCAGTTACATCCAGGCGAACACTGAAGCTTTCTTT
.	TRBV2	TRBJ2-2	.	CASSGQGTGELFF	TGTGCCAGCAGTGGTCAGGGCACCGGGGAGCTGTTTTTT
.	TRBV30	TRBJ1-1	.	CAWSSLGPNTEAFF	TGTGCCTGGAGTAGCCTGGGGCCGAACACTGAAGCTTTCTTT
.	TRBV2	TRBJ1-6	.	CASRPDSTNSPLHF	TGTGCCAGCAGACCCGACAGCACCAATTCACCCCTCCACTTT
.	TRBV9	TRBJ1-1	once	CASSASREKALNTEAFF	TGTGCCAGCAGCGCCTCCAGGGAGAAAGCCCTGAACACTGAAGCTTTCTTT
TRBD1	TRBV9	TRBJ2-3	.	CASSVDGTDSQYF	TGTGCCAGCAGCGTAGATGGGACAGACTCGCAGTATTTT
.	TRBV2	TRBJ1-5	.	CASSEDLFDQPQHF	TGTGCCAGCAGTGAGGACCTTTTCGATCAGCCCCAGCATTTT
.	TRBV5-4	TRBJ2-5	.	CASSLDQYQETQYF	TGTGCCAGCAGCTTAGACCAGTACCAAGAGACCCAGTACTTC
.	TRBV19	TRBJ1-2	.	CASSPFVDMGYGYTF	TGTGCCAGTAGCCCTTTCGTTGATATGGGCTATGGCTACACCTTC
.	TRBV18	TRBJ1-3	few	CASSPGSAYGNTIYF	TGTGCCAGCTCACCGGGTAGTGCGTATGGAAACACCATATATTTT
.	TRBV30	TRBJ2-7	.	CAWSKGHYEQYF	TGTGCCTGGAGTAAAGGCCACTACGAGCAGTACTTC
TRBD1	TRBV13	TRBJ2-5	.	CASSLKGGETQYF	TGTGCCAGCAGCCTCAAAGGGGGCGAGACCCAGTACTTC
.	TRBV7-2	TRBJ2-5	.	CASSLAHRTQETQYF	TGTGCCAGCAGCTTAGCACACAGGACACAAGAGACCCAGTACTTC
TRBD2	TRBV7-9	TRBJ2-7	.	CASSLAGTSASSYEQYF	TGTGCCAGCAGCTTAGCAGGGACTAGCGCGAGCTCCTACGAGCAGTACTTC
.	TRBV7-9	TRBJ1-1	.	CASSLLLGVTEAFF	TGTGCCAGCAGCTTATTGTTGGGGGTTACTGAAGCTTTCTTT
.	TRBV6-9	TRBJ1-6	.	CASIPPTGRASYNSPLHF	TGTGCCAGCATACCCCCGACAGGAAGAGCCTCCTATAATTCACCCCTCCACTTT
.	TRBV6-5	TRBJ2-7	.	CASSPRGAMGDEQYF	TGTGCCAGCAGTCCCCGGGGAGCTATGGGCGACGAGCAGTACTTC
.	TRBV5-4	TRBJ2-2	.	CASSFRLRPNTGELFF	TGTGCCAGCAGCTTCCGACTACGCCCGAACACCGGGGAGCTGTTTTTT
.	TRBV9	TRBJ1-2	.	CASSLGGRVGYTF	TGTGCCAGCAGCCTGGGGGGACGTGTTGGCTACACCTTC
TRBD2	TRBV7-8	TRBJ2-1	.	CASSLATSVSNEQFF	TGTGCCAGCAGCTTAGCGACTAGCGTCTCCAATGAGCAGTTCTTC
.	TRBV18	TRBJ2-7	.	CASSPPMKYEQYF	TGTGCCAGCTCCCCGCCTATGAAATACGAGCAGTACTTC
.	TRBV4-1	TRBJ2-1	.	CASRLDPSGAWNNEQFF	TGCGCCAGCAGACTCGACCCCTCAGGAGCGTGGAACAATGAGCAGTTCTTC